A single sample gave rise to the 12 T cell receptor beta chains below, sequenced in a study of multiple sclerosis patients with progressive multifocal leukoencephalopathy. This sample's time point: time of PML onset. TCRdb's table, derived via immunoSEQ multiplex PCR, lists solely in-frame clones and lacks some. Among fewer than 40,000 clones listed, 87% were seen once. This material consisted of PBMCs, taken from a patient treated with natalizumab. The receptors come from a woman aged 40 to 55 with progressive multifocal leukoencephalopathy.

The chain links TRBV27 to TRBJ2-7; D unclear. The CDR3 is 13 residues long. Trimming took 5 bases from V and 1 from J, leaving 9 bases between them. From germline, CDR1 is MNHEY and CDR2 SMNVEV (reference sequence). The CDR3 reads CASSRSESYEQYF. CDR3 bases: TGTGCCAGCAGTCGCAGCGAGTCCTACGAGCAGTACTTC.

This clone was seen a single time. The V call is TRBV29-1, the J call TRBJ1-1; TRBD1 aligns across 7 bases. The CDR3 contains 12 residues. The germline V gene has CDR1 SQVTM and CDR2 ANQGSEA. The CDR3, as DNA: TGCAGGGGGGACAGCATGAACACTGAAGCTTTCTTT. It codes for CRGDSMNTEAFF.

This chain connects TRBV4-2 to TRBJ2-5; the D is unclear. The J call may be faulty, since TRBJ2-7 better matches the DNA end. The CDR3 extends over 13 amino acids. Germline assignment: CDR1 LGHNA and CDR2 YNFKEQ. Here the CDR3 reads CASSQDHEYEQYF. CDR3 sequence (DNA): TGTGCCAGCAGCCAAGATCACGAGTACGAGCAGTACTTC.

The chain links TRBV5-1 to TRBJ1-2; D ambiguous. Germline values: CDR1 SGHRS, CDR2 YFSETQ. The V gene lost 6 bases and the J gene lost 2 bases, with 14 bases spanning the gap. This CDR3 has 14 residues. CDR3 DNA sequence: TGCGCCAGCACCCCGACTAATGAGAACTATGGCTACACCTTC. Its protein is CASTPTNENYGYTF. Drawing the rest from reference TRBV5-1 and TRBJ1-2, the complete variable domain is KAGVTQTPRYLIKTRGQQVTLSCSPISGHRSVSWYQQTPGQGLQFLFEYFSETQRNKGNFPGRFSGRQFSNSRSEMNVSTLELGDSALYLCASTPTNENYGYTFGSGTRLTVV.

Only one count was recorded for this clone. This chain links TRBV19 with TRBJ2-1; D gene ambiguous. Trimming left V 5 bases short and J 4 bases short, with 12 bases between. This CDR3 region has 14 residues. Germline lookup yields CDR1 LNHDA and CDR2 SQIVND (reference sequence). The DNA of the CDR3 is TGTGCCAGTAGTTCCCTCGGGCCGTACAATGAGCAGTTCTTC. It specifies CASSSLGPYNEQFF. Combining the CDR3 with reference TRBV19 and TRBJ2-1 gives the whole variable domain DGGITQSPKYLFRKEGQNVTLSCEQNLNHDAMYWYRQDPGQGLRLIYYSQIVNDFQKGDIAEGYSVSREKKESFPLTVTSAQKNPTAFYLCASSSLGPYNEQFFGPGTRLTVL.

This clone showed up just a few times. The chain uses TRBV2 and TRBJ2-5; D may be TRBD1 (6 bases). V was cut by 0 bases and J by 7 bases, with 12 bases left in between. The germline V gene encodes CDR1 SNHLY and CDR2 FYNNEI. The CDR3 spans 14 residues. DNA for the CDR3: TGTGCCAGCAGTGAAGCCGTCCGAGGGGGGACCCAGTACTTC. Its translation: CASSEAVRGGTQYF.

The CDR3 coding sequence is TGTGCCACCAGCAGAGATCGCGGGGACTACGAGCAGTACTTC. Translation gives CATSRDRGDYEQYF. V is TRBV15 and J is TRBJ2-7; D is possibly TRBD2 (6 bases). The CDR3 is 14 residues long. Per germline, CDR1 LNHNV and CDR2 YYDKDF (reference sequence). Trimming stripped 0 bases from V and 3 bases from J, with 9 bases between.

The chain joins TRBV27 to TRBJ1-5; 9 bases are shared with TRBD1. Germline V gene lookup returns CDR1 MNHEY and CDR2 SMNVEV (reference sequence). Unmatched junction bases numbered 8, after V lost 6 bases and J lost 2 bases. The CDR3 runs to 16 residues. This chain's CDR3 is CASRPNWDRGNQPQHF. In nucleotides, the CDR3 is TGTGCCAGCAGGCCCAATTGGGACAGGGGCAATCAGCCCCAGCATTTT.

On this clone: This is likely a read error, given that the CDR3 carries no conserved phenylalanine or tryptophan at its end. Because the CDR3's place on the DNA is in doubt, the DNA is left out and the CDR3 is given as listed by TCRdb. The chain links TRBV7-2 to TRBJ1-1; the table's D call of TRBD1 was not tested on the DNA. Ends included, the CDR3 has 11 residues. Germline CDR1 is SGHTA and CDR2 is FQGNSA. CDR3 residues: CASSTRTGLGV.

The chain links TRBV11-3 to TRBJ2-7, with D tentatively TRBD2 (7 bases). Germline-derived CDR1 and CDR2 are SGHNT and YENEEA. This CDR3 spans 14 amino acids. V lost 3 bases to trimming and J lost 2 bases, with 11 bases between them. The CDR3, as DNA: TGTGCCAGCAGCTTCGGCGGGGGCACCTACGAGCAGTACTTC. This codes for CASSFGGGTYEQYF. The full variable domain, rest sourced from reference TRBV11-3 and TRBJ2-7, is EAGVVQSPRYKIIEKKQPVAFWCNPISGHNTLYWYLQNLGQGPELLIRYENEEAVDDSQLPKDRFSAERLKGVDSTLKIQPAELGDSAVYLCASSFGGGTYEQYFGPGTRLTVT.

The V call is TRBV5-6, the J call TRBJ2-5; D possibly matches TRBD1 or TRBD2 (5 bases each). Germline CDR1 reads SGHDT; CDR2 reads YYEEEE. This CDR3 has 11 residues. V was pared by 3 bases and J by 5 bases, with 5 bases between. CDR3 sequence: CASSWGETQYF. The CDR3 DNA is TGTGCCAGCAGCTGGGGGGAGACCCAGTACTTC.

The rearrangement joins TRBV7-2 to TRBJ2-4; TRBD1 agrees at 8 bases. CDR3 size: 17 residues. J lost 0 bases, V lost 5 bases, and 9 bases had no gene match. Germline loops: CDR1 SGHTA, CDR2 FQGNSA. CDR3 coding DNA: TGTGCCAGCAGCCGATCCGGACAGGGCCTAGCCAAAAACATTCAGTACTTC. It encodes CASSRSGQGLAKNIQYF.